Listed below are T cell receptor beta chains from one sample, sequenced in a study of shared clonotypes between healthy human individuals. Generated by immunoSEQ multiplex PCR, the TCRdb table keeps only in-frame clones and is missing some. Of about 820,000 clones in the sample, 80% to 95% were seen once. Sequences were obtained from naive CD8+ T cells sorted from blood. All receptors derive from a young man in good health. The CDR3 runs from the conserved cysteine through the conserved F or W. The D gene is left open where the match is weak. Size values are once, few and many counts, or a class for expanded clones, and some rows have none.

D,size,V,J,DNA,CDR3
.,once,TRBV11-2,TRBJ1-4,TGTGCCAGCAAAGAGACAACTAATGAAAAACTGTTTTTT,CASKETTNEKLFF
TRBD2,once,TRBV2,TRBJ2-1,TGTGCCACCAGGACTAGCGCCTACAATGAGCAGTTCTTC,CATRTSAYNEQFF
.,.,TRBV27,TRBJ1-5,TGTGCCAGCAGTTTATTGGGTGGCAATCAGCCCCAGCATTTT,CASSLLGGNQPQHF
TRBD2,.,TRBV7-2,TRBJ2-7,TGTGCCAGCAGCCGGACTAGCGGGAGTATGAGGGAGCAGTACTTC,CASSRTSGSMREQYF
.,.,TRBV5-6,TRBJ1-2,TGTGCCAGCAGCTTGGGGACAGTTCAAGCTAACTATGGCTACACCTTC,CASSLGTVQANYGYTF
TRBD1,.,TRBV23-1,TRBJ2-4,TGCGCCAGCAGACAACAGGGGCGTAAGCTCAAAAACATTCAGTACTTC,CASRQQGRKLKNIQYF
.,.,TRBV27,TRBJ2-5,TGTGCCAGCAGTTCCACAAGCCTTACGGAGACCCAGTACTTC,CASSSTSLTETQYF
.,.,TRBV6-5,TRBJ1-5,TGTGCCAGCAGTTACTCTGGGGTAGGACAGCCCCAGCATTTT,CASSYSGVGQPQHF
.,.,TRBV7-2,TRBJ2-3,TGTGCCAGCAGCTTAAGTAGTTCAGATACGCAGTATTTT,CASSLSSSDTQYF
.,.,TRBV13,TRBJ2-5,TGTGCCAGCAGCTTAGAGGGTCTGGGAGGAGACCAAGAGACCCAGTACTTC,CASSLEGLGGDQETQYF
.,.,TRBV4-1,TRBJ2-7,TGCGCCAGCAGCCAAGAAGCAGGGAATCTCTACGAGCAGTACTTC,CASSQEAGNLYEQYF
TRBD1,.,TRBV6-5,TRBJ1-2,TGTGCCAGCAGTTTCCGGACAGGGGGCGCTAACTATGGCTACACCTTC,CASSFRTGGANYGYTF
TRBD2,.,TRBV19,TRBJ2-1,TGTGCCAGTTCTGGGTTTTTGCGGGAGAAAATTTACAATGAGCAGTTCTTC,CASSGFLREKIYNEQFF
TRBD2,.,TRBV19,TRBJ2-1,TGTGCCAGTAGTTTAGGGACTAGCGGCTACAATGAGCAGTTCTTC,CASSLGTSGYNEQFF
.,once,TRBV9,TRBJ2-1,TGTGCCAGCAGCGTAGGAAGGGAGGCCTACAATGAGCAGTTCTTC,CASSVGREAYNEQFF
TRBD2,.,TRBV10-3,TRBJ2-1,TGTGCCATCAGTGAGTCGATGTCTAGCGGGCCGATGTACAATGAGCAGTTCTTC,CAISESMSSGPMYNEQFF
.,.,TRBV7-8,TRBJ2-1,TGTGCCAGCAGCAGGGAGATGTCCTACAATGAGCAGTTCTTC,CASSREMSYNEQFF
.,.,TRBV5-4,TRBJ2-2,TGTGCCAGCAGCCCTCACAGGGATGGTGGGGAGCTGTTTTTT,CASSPHRDGGELFF
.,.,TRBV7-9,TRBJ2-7,TGTGCCAGCAGCGCACGAACAGGGTCCTACGAGCAGTACTTC,CASSARTGSYEQYF
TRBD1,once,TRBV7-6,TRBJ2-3,TGTGCCAGCAGCTTAAGACAGGGATATTTAGATACGCAGTATTTT,CASSLRQGYLDTQYF
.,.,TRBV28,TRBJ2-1,TGTGCCAGCAGGACGGAACTTAGCTCCTACAATGAGCAGTTCTTC,CASRTELSSYNEQFF
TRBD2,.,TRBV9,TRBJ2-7,TGTGCCAGCAGCCCGGGACTAGCGGAAGCTGAGCAGTACTTC,CASSPGLAEAEQYF
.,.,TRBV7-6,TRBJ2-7,TGTGCCAGCAGCTTAGGGGACGGAGGCTACGAGCAGTACTTC,CASSLGDGGYEQYF
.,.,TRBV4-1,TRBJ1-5,TGCGCCAGCAGCCAAGAGAGCAGTTACAATCAGCCCCAGCATTTT,CASSQESSYNQPQHF
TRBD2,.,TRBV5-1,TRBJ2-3,TGCGCCAGCAGCTTGAGGGGGACTAGCGGGAGGACTACAGATACGCAGTATTTT,CASSLRGTSGRTTDTQYF
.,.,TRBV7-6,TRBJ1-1,TGTGCCAGCAGCTTAAAGTTAGGGACAGAAGCTTTCTTT,CASSLKLGTEAFF
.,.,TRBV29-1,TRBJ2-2,TGCAGCGTAAGGTGGGAAAGAACCGGGGAGCTGTTTTTT,CSVRWERTGELFF
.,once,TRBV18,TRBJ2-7,TGTGCCAGCTCGCTTACCAGGGGACGCTACGAGCAGTACTTC,CASSLTRGRYEQYF
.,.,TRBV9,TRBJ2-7,TGTGCCAGCAGCGTTGGCTACGAGCAGTACTTC,CASSVGYEQYF
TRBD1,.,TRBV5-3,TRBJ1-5,TGTGCCAGAAGGCGAAGAATGGACAGGGGAAATCAGCCCCAGCATTTT,CARRRRMDRGNQPQHF
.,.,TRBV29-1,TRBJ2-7,TGCAGCGTTGAAGGACCAGGGGAAACCTACGAGCAGTACTTC,CSVEGPGETYEQYF
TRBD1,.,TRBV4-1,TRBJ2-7,TGCGCCAGCAGCCAAGTATTTGTGACAGGGCTCCCCGAGCAGTACTTC,CASSQVFVTGLPEQYF
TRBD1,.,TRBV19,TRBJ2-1,TGTGCCAGTAGTACCACAGGGGCGAATGAGCAGTTCTTC,CASSTTGANEQFF
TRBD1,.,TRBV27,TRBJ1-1,TGTGCCAGCAGTCCCGCCAGGACAGGGTTTCTTTCCACTGAAGCTTTCTTT,CASSPARTGFLSTEAFF
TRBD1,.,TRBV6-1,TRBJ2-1,TGTGCCAGCAGCTACAGGGGATACAATGAGCAGTTCTTC,CASSYRGYNEQFF
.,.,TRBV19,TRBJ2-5,TGTGCCAGTAGTTTGGGGCAAGAGACCCAGTACTTC,CASSLGQETQYF
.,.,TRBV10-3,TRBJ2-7,TGTGCCATCAGTGAGTCTGCAGTTGACCCCTACGAGCAGTATTTC,CAISESAVDPYEQYF
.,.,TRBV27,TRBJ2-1,TGTGCCACCGCCCTCTTCGTAGGCTACAATGAGCAGTTCTTC,CATALFVGYNEQFF
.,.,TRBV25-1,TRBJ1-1,TGTGCCAGCAGTAAAGGACATGGAAGCATGAACACTGAAGCTTTCTTT,CASSKGHGSMNTEAFF
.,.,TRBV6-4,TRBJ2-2,TGTGCCAGCAGAAACAGGATGCGGTACACCGGGGAGCTGTTTTTT,CASRNRMRYTGELFF
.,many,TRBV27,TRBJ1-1,TGTGCCAGCAGTGGGGTGGCGACTGAAGCTTTCTTT,CASSGVATEAFF
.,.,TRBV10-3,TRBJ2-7,TGTGCCATCAGTGGCCCTAGTTTCGACGAGCAGTACTTC,CAISGPSFDEQYF
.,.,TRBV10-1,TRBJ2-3,TGCGCCAGCAGTGAGGTTGGAGGGGGAAACTTCTTCACAGATACGCAGTATTTT,CASSEVGGGNFFTDTQYF
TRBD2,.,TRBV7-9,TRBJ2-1,TGTGCCAGCAGCTTAGGAGGGGGACTAGCGGGGCAGCAGTTCTTC,CASSLGGGLAGQQFF
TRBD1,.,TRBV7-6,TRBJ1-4,TGTGCCAGCAGCTTAGCGCTCGCAGGGGGCGTTGAAAAACTGTTTTTT,CASSLALAGGVEKLFF
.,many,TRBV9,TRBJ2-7,TGTGCCAGCAGCCCCCCGGATACCTACGAGCAGTACTTC,CASSPPDTYEQYF
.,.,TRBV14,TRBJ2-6,TGTGCCAGCAGCCAAGATCCGCCCTCTGGGGCCAACGTCCTGACTTTC,CASSQDPPSGANVLTF
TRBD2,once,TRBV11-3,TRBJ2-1,TGTGCCAGCAGCTTAGACCATAGTAGCGGGAGTGGGTACAATGAGCAGTTCTTC,CASSLDHSSGSGYNEQFF
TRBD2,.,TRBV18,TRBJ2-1,TGTGCCAGCTCATTTAATAGCGGGAGCGTTGTTATAAGCTCCTACAATGAGCAGTTCTTC,CASSFNSGSVVISSYNEQFF
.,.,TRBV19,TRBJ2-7,TGTGCCAGTAGTATGGGAGCTGCCAACGAGCAGTACTTC,CASSMGAANEQYF
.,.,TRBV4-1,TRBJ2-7,TGCGCCAGCAGCCCCCTAATAGCAGGAGCTTACGAGCAGTACTTC,CASSPLIAGAYEQYF
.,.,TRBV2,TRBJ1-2,TGTGCCAGCACACATCCCCAATATGGCTACACCTTC,CASTHPQYGYTF
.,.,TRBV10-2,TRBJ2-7,TGCGCCGCTAGCACCCACGAGCAGTACTTC,CAASTHEQYF
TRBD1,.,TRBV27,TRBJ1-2,TGTGCCAGCAGGCCCTCCGGGACAGGACGATTTGGCTACACCTTC,CASRPSGTGRFGYTF
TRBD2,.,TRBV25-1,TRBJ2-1,TGTGCCAGCAGTGAATCCAAGGGACTAGAATACAATGAGCAGTTCTTC,CASSESKGLEYNEQFF
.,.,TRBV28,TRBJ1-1,TGTGCCAGCCTCACTCCGACAGGACTGAACACTGAAGCTTTCTTT,CASLTPTGLNTEAFF
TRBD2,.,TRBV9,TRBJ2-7,TGTGCCAGCAGCGTAGCTAGCGGGAGCATCTACGAGCAGTACTTC,CASSVASGSIYEQYF